This T cell receptor beta chain stems from a study of blood T cell repertoires in COVID-19. Germline CDR1 SGHTA, CDR2 FQGNSA. The J segment lost 0 bases and the V segment lost 1 base, leaving 4 bases of the junction unmatched. CDR3 length equals 16 residues. This table comes from immunoSEQ multiplex PCR, and its TCRdb copy is limited to in-frame clones, with some not included. This sample has hundreds of thousands of clones, with around 84% found just once. The gene calls are TRBV7-2 and TRBJ1-2; 8 positions match TRBD1. Sequenced material: peripheral blood. This TCR was recovered from a man in his sixties with acute or convalescent COVID-19. This CDR3 reads CASSLDGQGANYGYTF. CDR3 in DNA: TGTGCCAGCAGCTTAGACGGACAGGGAGCTAACTATGGCTACACCTTC.